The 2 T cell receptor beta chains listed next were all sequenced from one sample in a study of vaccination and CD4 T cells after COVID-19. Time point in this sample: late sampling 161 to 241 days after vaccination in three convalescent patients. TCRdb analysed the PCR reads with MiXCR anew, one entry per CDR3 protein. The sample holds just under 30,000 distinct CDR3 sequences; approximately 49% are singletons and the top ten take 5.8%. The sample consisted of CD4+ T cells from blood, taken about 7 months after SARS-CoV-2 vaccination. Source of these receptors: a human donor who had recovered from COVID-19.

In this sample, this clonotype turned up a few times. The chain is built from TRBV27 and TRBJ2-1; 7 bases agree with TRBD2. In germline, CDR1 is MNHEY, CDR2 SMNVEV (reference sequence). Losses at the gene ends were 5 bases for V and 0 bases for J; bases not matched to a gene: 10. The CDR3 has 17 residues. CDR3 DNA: TGTGCCAGCAGTGTACTCCATGCGGGAGTCTCCTACAATGAGCAGTTCTTC. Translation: CASSVLHAGVSYNEQFF.

CDR3 sequence reads: CASSIRAGAPNEQFF. CDR3 sequence (DNA): TGTGCCAGTAGTATAAGAGCGGGAGCTCCCAATGAGCAGTTCTTC. J is TRBJ2-1 and V is TRBV19, with TRBD2 matching 8 bases. With 2 bases clipped from V and 6 bases from J, the junction kept 6 bases outside the gene matches. The germline gives CDR1 LNHDA, CDR2 SQIVND (reference sequence). The CDR3 consists of 15 residues.